Only a few counts were recorded for the clone carrying this TCR beta chain. What it binds is unknown. The CDR3 consists of 19 residues. These data come from a study of human T cells and chemical hapten exposure. Study-wide context: Per-sample TCR yield variation was attributed mainly to small pooled library volume differences.

Study-wide findings and caveats: There was no change with DPC sensitization in TCRs above 1 in 1000 frequency. Expanded TCRs were compared with controls, and the expanded TCRs formed significantly more large CDR3 similarity clusters.

Time point denoted: patch test 3, about 24 weeks after DPC sensitization. Documented treatment: therapeutic diphenylcyclopropenone sensitization with weekly scalp DPC. Individual cDNA molecules (in the library) carried attached unique molecular identifiers. A single record per CDR3 protein comes from TCRdb applying MiXCR to the RACE reads. This table has more than 85,000 distinct CDR3 sequences, nearly 35% appearing once. The chain links TRBV21-1 to TRBJ2-5; the table's TRBD1 call for D was not verified on the DNA. TRBV21-1 has pseudogene status. The TCR was taken from a middle-aged man with alopecia areata. Some clones in this sample may be carry-over from other donors' samples. Sample: whole blood, taken in connection with sensitization to the hapten diphenylcyclopropenone (DPC). The CDR3 bases are TGTGCCAGCAGCCGAAGCCCCATCAAGACAGGGGGCATAGAAGAGACCCAGTACTTC. Amino acid sequence: CASSRSPIKTGGIEETQYF.